This T cell receptor beta chain came from a study of blood T cell repertoires in COVID-19. Study context: Collection of acute and convalescent COVID-19 samples took place in the United States, Italy and Spain.

Trimming at V came to 6 bases and at J to 3 bases, leaving 11 bases not matched to a gene. Germline assignment: CDR1 MGHRA and CDR2 YSYEKL. This CDR3 region has 16 residues. Assay used: immunoSEQ multiplex PCR; TCRdb lists only in-frame clones, some missing. The sample has some 220,000 clones, about 88% seen once. The sample taken for sequencing was peripheral blood. V and J are TRBV4-1 and TRBJ2-7; 10 nucleotides match TRBD2. The receptor was isolated from a man in his forties or fifties who had recovered from COVID-19. The CDR3 DNA reads as TGCGCCAGCAGTAGGAGGGGGGCTAGCGGGAGCTACGAGCAGTACTTC. It translates to CASSRRGASGSYEQYF.